One and the same sample provided the 21 T cell receptor beta chains below, sequenced in a study of naive and memory T cell subsets (TCRdb year 2017). Library creation used 5' RACE. The sequencing machine was an Illumina MiSeq. The ligated cDNA was amplified in four rounds of PCR with nested alpha and beta constant region primers together with the SP2 primer. The public reads were quality trimmed at Q25 with fastp and then assembled into clones with MiXCR by TCRdb, keeping productive beta chains. Identical CDR3 proteins give one entry, which carries the most common genes and DNA. The sample table lists some 60,000 distinct CDR3 sequences, approximately 8% of them with a count of one. Together, the top ten hold more than 7.5% of the sample. The study described a robust, sensitive protocol for amplifying, sequencing and analyzing TCRs, using 3' ligation of a UMI-containing oligonucleotide to TCR cDNA.

Receptors were obtained from a female donor in good health.

The table lists this clonotype with a few counts. The gene calls are TRBV20-1 and TRBJ1-6, with 9 bases lining up with TRBD1. This CDR3 region has 14 residues. V dropped 4 bases and J dropped 10; count of bases not matched to a gene: 8. Germline assignment: CDR1 DFQATT and CDR2 SNEGSKA (reference sequence). The chain's CDR3 is CSAIPGQGYSPLHF. In DNA form, the CDR3 reads TGCAGTGCTATACCGGGACAGGGATACTCACCCCTCCACTTT.

This clonotype was counted at least ten times. The V gene is TRBV20-1, the J gene TRBJ2-5, with 10 bases aligning to TRBD2. Trimming took 6 bases from V and 3 from J; bases not matched to a gene: 10. Germline V gene lookup returns CDR1 DFQATT and CDR2 SNEGSKA (reference sequence). This CDR3 comprises 15 residues. The CDR3 here is CSARAGGTSEETQYF. The CDR3 DNA is TGCAGTGCAAGGGCGGGGGGGACTAGCGAAGAGACCCAGTACTTC.

This clonotype came up many times. This rearrangement joins TRBV7-9 to TRBJ1-2, with D possibly being TRBD1 (6 bases). The CDR3 is made up of 14 amino acids. Trimming shortened V by 3 bases and J by 5 bases, and 13 bases separated the two germline ends. Germline V gives CDR1 SEHNR, CDR2 FQNEAQ (reference sequence). DNA of the CDR3: TGTGCCAGCAGCTTGACGGCAGGGGTATATGGCTACACCTTC. The encoded protein is CASSLTAGVYGYTF.

This clonotype was seen a few times. The chain couples TRBV2 to TRBJ2-5; 12 positions match TRBD1. The CDR3 loop spans 15 amino acids. The junction had 4 bases not matched to a gene; V was cut back by 3 bases and J by 5 bases. In germline, CDR1 is SNHLY, CDR2 FYNNEI. The CDR3, as DNA: TGTGCCAGCAGTGACTGGGACAGGGGGCACGAGACCCAGTACTTC. This codes for CASSDWDRGHETQYF.

This clonotype was detected ten times or more. V and J are TRBV4-2 and TRBJ1-3; D ambiguous. V gave up 4 bases and J gave up 1 base, with 8 bases separating them. In germline, CDR1 is LGHNA, CDR2 YNFKEQ. The CDR3 sequence is 14 residues long. CDR3 amino acids: CASSRLDSGNTIYF. The CDR3, as DNA: TGTGCCAGCAGCCGACTGGATTCTGGAAACACCATATATTTT.

This clonotype was found a few times. The chain has TRBV28 and TRBJ1-1; weak D call: TRBD1 (6 bases). The V gene lost 3 bases and the J gene lost 6 bases, with 20 bases spanning the gap. Germline CDR1 and CDR2: MDHEN and SYDVKM. The CDR3 loop spans 16 amino acids. The CDR3: CASSFTSFRTDSEAFF. The CDR3 DNA reads as TGTGCCAGCAGTTTCACCTCTTTCCGGACAGATTCTGAAGCTTTCTTT.

This clonotype was counted many times. This chain links TRBV27 with TRBJ1-1; D remains unclear. CDR3 length: 11 amino acids. CDR1 is MNHEY, CDR2 SMNVEV, per germline (reference sequence). CDR3 in DNA: TGTGCAACCTGGAGTGGAACTGAAGCTTTCTTT. This codes for CATWSGTEAFF.

This sequence joins TRBV20-1 and TRBJ2-2; D call uncertain. CDR1 and CDR2 (germline): DFQATT, SNEGSKA (reference sequence). The CDR3 consists of 13 residues. The V gene lost 2 bases and the J gene lost 5 bases, with 9 bases spanning the gap. CDR3 loop: CSARSPGTGELFF. CDR3 sequence (DNA): TGCAGTGCTAGATCGCCCGGGACCGGGGAGCTGTTTTTT.

This clonotype was seen ten or more times. The V and J genes are TRBV5-1 and TRBJ1-4; 10 nucleotides agree with TRBD1. Germline-derived CDR1 and CDR2 are SGHRS and YFSETQ. The CDR3 has 15 residues. V trimming: 4 bases; J trimming: 5 bases; junction bases outside the gene matches: 5. CDR3 bases: TGCGCCAGCAGCCCGGCGGGACAGGGGAATGAAAAACTGTTTTTT. This gives the protein CASSPAGQGNEKLFF.

This clonotype was counted a few times. V is TRBV6-1 and J is TRBJ1-5; D remains ambiguous. V was cut by 7 bases and J by 2 bases, with 9 bases left in between. Looked up from germline, CDR1 is MNHNS and CDR2 is SASEGT. This CDR3 region has 13 residues. CDR3 protein: CASTHEGNQPQHF. For the CDR3, the DNA is TGTGCCAGCACCCACGAAGGCAATCAGCCCCAGCATTTT.

This clonotype was recorded a few times. This chain uses TRBV3-1 with TRBJ2-2; 7 nucleotides line up with TRBD2. The CDR3 length is 13 residues. V was pared by 5 bases and J by 4 bases, with 1 base of the junction left unmatched. Germline assignment: CDR1 LGHDT and CDR2 YNNKEL (reference sequence). The CDR3 DNA follows: TGTGCCAGCAGCGGGGGGGGCACCGGGGAGCTGTTTTTT. This codes for CASSGGGTGELFF.

The chain links TRBV9 to TRBJ2-7; D possibly matches TRBD1 or TRBD2 (5 bases each). Germline lookup yields CDR1 SGDLS and CDR2 YYNGEE. Trimming pared 0 bases from V and 2 bases from J, leaving 9 bases between. The CDR3 runs 14 residues. For the CDR3, the DNA is TGTGCCAGCAGCGTAGGGACGGGGCCCTACGAGCAGTACTTC. Translating gives CASSVGTGPYEQYF.

The genes are TRBV18 and TRBJ2-2; D unresolved. Trimming cost V 0 bases and J 1 base, with 3 bases left between them. CDR3 length: 14 residues. Germline-derived CDR1 and CDR2 are KGHSH and LQKENI. CDR3 sequence (DNA): TGTGCCAGCTCACCACCCGAGAACACCGGGGAGCTGTTTTTT. Residues: CASSPPENTGELFF.

In its sample, this clonotype was seen many times. The chain recombines TRBV4-2 with TRBJ1-3; the D is unclear. The CDR3 extends over 15 amino acids. V lost 4 bases and J lost 0, with 10 bases in between. Germline lookup yields CDR1 LGHNA and CDR2 YNFKEQ. This CDR3 reads CASSREISSGNTIYF. For the CDR3, the DNA is TGTGCCAGCAGCCGCGAGATAAGCTCTGGAAACACCATATATTTT.

The table lists this clonotype with a few counts. In nucleotides, the CDR3 is TGCGCCAGCAGCCAATCAGCGACGGGCTTCTACGAGCAGTACTTC. Amino acids: CASSQSATGFYEQYF. The V and J genes are TRBV4-3 and TRBJ2-7; D not certain. V was trimmed by 2 bases and J by 3 bases, leaving 14 bases between them. Germline CDR1 reads LGHNA; CDR2 reads YSLEER. The length of the CDR3 is 15 residues.

This clonotype was counted once. The genes are TRBV9 and TRBJ2-3, with 7 positions matching TRBD1. Trimming cost V 4 bases and J 0 bases; bases outside gene matches: 5. The CDR3 totals 15 residues. From germline, CDR1 is SGDLS and CDR2 YYNGEE. CDR3 sequence (DNA): TGTGCCAGCAGCTATGGACAGGCAAGCACAGATACGCAGTATTTT. Encoded protein: CASSYGQASTDTQYF.

This clonotype was recorded at least ten times. The V call is TRBV20-1, the J call TRBJ1-5; 7 bases line up with TRBD1. This CDR3 has 15 residues. Germline V gene data show CDR1 as DFQATT and CDR2 as SNEGSKA (reference sequence). With 4 bases clipped from V and 3 bases from J, the junction kept 9 bases outside the gene matches. The CDR3 spells CSANGRQGFNQPQHF. The CDR3 region has the DNA TGCAGTGCTAACGGGAGACAGGGATTCAATCAGCCCCAGCATTTT.

This rearrangement joins TRBV20-1 to TRBJ1-1; no clear D gene. The ends were cut back, 5 bases at V and 0 bases at J, with 10 bases in the middle. The CDR3 totals 13 residues. Germline V gene sequence: CDR1 DFQATT, CDR2 SNEGSKA (reference sequence). This CDR3 is CSARGVLNTEAFF. In nucleotides, the CDR3 is TGCAGTGCTCGCGGGGTCTTGAACACTGAAGCTTTCTTT.

Many counts were recorded for this clonotype. This sequence joins TRBV4-3 and TRBJ2-3; a possible D gene is TRBD1 (5 bases). V shed 5 bases and J shed 0 bases, with 12 bases lying between them. Germline CDR1 is LGHNA and CDR2 is YSLEER. This CDR3 spans 15 amino acids. The CDR3 reads CASSKGAFSTDTQYF. The CDR3 DNA follows: TGCGCCAGCAGCAAAGGGGCGTTTAGCACAGATACGCAGTATTTT.

This clonotype has a count of ten or more. V usage is TRBV6-2 or TRBV6-3 and J usage is TRBJ2-5; the D call may be TRBD1 or TRBD2 (5 bases each). The germline V and J ends were trimmed by 4 bases and 4 bases, with 13 bases remaining between them. Germline values: CDR1 MNHEY, CDR2 SVGEGT. The CDR3 extends over 14 amino acids. The CDR3 region has the DNA TGTGCCAGCAGTTCCCGGGACCGAGGAGAGACCCAGTACTTC. Translating it yields CASSSRDRGETQYF.

This sequence joins TRBV10-3 and TRBJ2-1; 8 bases match TRBD1. Trimming removed 2 bases from V and 4 bases from J; junction bases left unmatched: 10. The CDR3 is made up of 17 amino acids. The germline V gene has CDR1 ENHRY and CDR2 SYGVKD. For the CDR3, the DNA is TGTGCCATCAGTGAGCGTCCGGACAGGGCACTGTACAATGAGCAGTTCTTC. It specifies CAISERPDRALYNEQFF.